Listed below are T cell receptor beta chains from one sample, sequenced in a study of cytomegalovirus exposure and HLA in healthy donors. The repertoire was sequenced with immunoSEQ multiplex PCR; TCRdb's copy has only in-frame clones and lacks some. The sample includes about 200,000 clones, around three quarters seen only once; the top ten take approximately 4.4%. The sequenced sample consisted of PBMCs. Every receptor here comes from a woman in her 30s in good health and CMV-seropositive. Both conserved end residues are part of each CDR3. A D gene is named only where the DNA matches it firmly. Size is stated for part of the rows, as once, few or many counts, or as a class when the clone is expanded.

J gene | clone size | V gene | D gene | CDR3 protein | CDR3 DNA
TRBJ2-1 | - | TRBV27 | - | CASRQLIGGSSSYNEQFF | TGTGCCAGCAGACAACTGATTGGGGGCTCGAGCTCCTACAATGAGCAGTTCTTC
TRBJ1-1 | - | TRBV4-1 | - | CASSQAGGPVTEAFF | TGCGCCAGCAGCCAGGCGGGGGGGCCGGTCACTGAAGCTTTCTTT
TRBJ2-1 | - | TRBV27 | TRBD2 | CASSLRLAGGNNEQFF | TGTGCCAGCAGTTTAAGACTAGCGGGGGGCAACAATGAGCAGTTCTTC
TRBJ2-3 | - | TRBV11-2 | TRBD2 | CASSGTRLLAVWPDTQYF | TGTGCCAGCAGCGGCACGAGGTTGCTAGCGGTTTGGCCAGATACGCAGTATTTT
TRBJ2-7 | - | TRBV6-6 | - | CASSYSGRSSYEQYF | TGTGCCAGCAGTTACTCAGGGAGGAGCTCCTACGAGCAGTACTTC
TRBJ2-3 | - | TRBV27 | - | CASSLIRERVDTQYF | TGTGCCAGCAGTTTAATTCGGGAGAGGGTAGATACGCAGTATTTT
TRBJ2-7 | few | TRBV5-6 | TRBD2 | CASSGLAGGTFEQYF | TGTGCCAGCAGCGGTTTAGCGGGAGGGACGTTCGAGCAGTACTTC
TRBJ2-3 | - | TRBV11-3 | - | CASQPTGTDTQYF | TGTGCCAGCCAACCGACAGGCACAGATACGCAGTATTTT
TRBJ2-3 | - | TRBV6-1 | - | CASIRSTGSTDTQYF | TGTGCCAGCATTAGATCCACAGGAAGCACAGATACGCAGTATTTT
TRBJ2-3 | - | TRBV10-2 | - | CASSILPEDTQYF | TGCGCCAGCAGCATCCTACCGGAGGATACGCAGTATTTT
TRBJ1-1 | - | TRBV4-1 | - | CASSRRPGGNTEAFF | TGCGCCAGCAGCCGCAGACCGGGGGGGAACACTGAAGCTTTCTTT
TRBJ2-5 | few | TRBV4-1 | - | CASSQDRDQETQYF | TGCGCCAGCAGCCAAGATAGAGACCAAGAGACCCAGTACTTC
TRBJ1-1 | - | TRBV7-6 | TRBD1 | CASSRGQDTEAFF | TGTGCCAGCAGCAGGGGGCAGGACACTGAAGCTTTCTTT
TRBJ1-1 | few | TRBV7-6 | - | CASSLAPGRRYTEAFF | TGTGCCAGCAGCTTAGCGCCTGGCAGGAGGTACACTGAAGCTTTCTTT
TRBJ2-7 | - | TRBV5-5 | - | CASSPGHARPYEQYF | TGTGCCAGCAGCCCGGGACACGCTAGACCCTACGAGCAGTACTTC
TRBJ2-7 | - | TRBV27 | - | CASSPPSAGTYEQYF | TGTGCCAGCAGTCCCCCTAGCGCGGGAACCTACGAGCAGTACTTC
TRBJ2-7 | - | TRBV7-8 | TRBD1 | CASSPNLGQGRSYEQYF | TGTGCCAGCAGCCCCAATTTGGGACAGGGCCGATCCTACGAGCAGTACTTC
TRBJ1-2 | - | TRBV2 | - | CASSPRREGYTF | TGTGCCAGCAGCCCGCGGCGGGAGGGCTACACCTTC
TRBJ2-2 | once | TRBV5-3 | - | CARSLFLATGELFF | TGTGCCAGAAGCTTGTTTCTGGCCACCGGGGAGCTGTTTTTT
TRBJ2-1 | - | TRBV14 | - | CASAAPSGNYNEQFF | TGTGCCAGCGCCGCCCCGTCCGGGAACTACAATGAGCAGTTCTTC
TRBJ1-2 | - | TRBV5-5 | - | CASSLNRVNYGYTF | TGTGCCAGCAGCTTGAACAGGGTTAACTATGGCTACACCTTC
TRBJ1-2 | - | TRBV19 | - | CASSAGPGRGYTF | TGTGCCAGTAGTGCCGGGCCGGGGAGGGGCTACACCTTC